The 5 T cell receptor beta chains reported below all come from one sample, sequenced in a study. TCRdb reprocessed the 5' RACE reads with MiXCR, giving one entry per CDR3 protein. The data contain 50,000 to 65,000 distinct CDR3 sequences, roughly 20% of them singletons. The sorted Tregs were CD4+CD25+CD127-/low cells. The sample taken for sequencing was tumor-infiltrating Tregs sorted from the breast tumor. These receptor sequences come from a female donor with breast cancer.

This clonotype was observed a few times. The chain joins TRBV9 to TRBJ2-1; a possible D gene is TRBD2 (5 bases). This CDR3 has 16 amino acids. The germline CDR1 and CDR2 sequences are SGDLS and YYNGEE. V gave up 4 bases and J gave up 7 bases, with 21 bases separating them. In nucleotides, the CDR3 is TGTGCCAGCAGCCCCAGGCGGCTAGCTTTGGGTAATGAGCAGTTCTTC. It specifies CASSPRRLALGNEQFF.

In this sample, this clonotype turned up a few times. At one end the junction does not follow the germline gene, possibly because of a read error. The chain carries TRBV5-1 and TRBJ2-3; TRBD1 might be the D (5 bases). The CDR3 length is 14 residues. Germline lookup yields CDR1 SGHRS and CDR2 YFSETQ. The CDR3 here is CASSLQTAQDMQYF. For the CDR3, the DNA is TGCGCCAGCAGCTTACAGACAGCACAAGATATGCAGTATTTT.

This clonotype has a handful of counts. V and J are TRBV18 and TRBJ2-1; weak D call: TRBD2 (6 bases). The germline CDR1 and CDR2 sequences are KGHSH and LQKENI. Trimming removed 5 bases from V and 8 bases from J, with 16 bases in between. The CDR3 is 14 residues long. In DNA, the CDR3 is TGTGCCAGCTCAGGGCAGGGAGGTGAGGATGAGCAGTTCTTC. This encodes CASSGQGGEDEQFF.

The chain couples TRBV3-1 to TRBJ2-7; D remains unclear. The V gene lost 2 bases and the J gene lost 5 bases, with 10 bases spanning the gap. CDR1 is LGHDT, CDR2 YNNKEL, per germline (reference sequence). CDR3 length equals 13 residues. CDR3 nucleotide sequence: TGTGCCAGCAGCCAAAGTGCCCTCGACGAGCAGTACTTC. It yields the protein CASSQSALDEQYF.

In its sample, this clonotype was seen a few times. V is TRBV20-1 and J is TRBJ1-2; the match to TRBD1 covers 9 bases. The V and J ends lost 4 bases and 1 base, in that order; junction bases with no gene match: 4. Germline values: CDR1 DFQATT, CDR2 SNEGSKA (reference sequence). CDR3 length: 14 residues. CDR3 in DNA: TGCAGTGCTATTACAGGGGGCCTTAACTATGGCTACACCTTC. This gives the protein CSAITGGLNYGYTF.